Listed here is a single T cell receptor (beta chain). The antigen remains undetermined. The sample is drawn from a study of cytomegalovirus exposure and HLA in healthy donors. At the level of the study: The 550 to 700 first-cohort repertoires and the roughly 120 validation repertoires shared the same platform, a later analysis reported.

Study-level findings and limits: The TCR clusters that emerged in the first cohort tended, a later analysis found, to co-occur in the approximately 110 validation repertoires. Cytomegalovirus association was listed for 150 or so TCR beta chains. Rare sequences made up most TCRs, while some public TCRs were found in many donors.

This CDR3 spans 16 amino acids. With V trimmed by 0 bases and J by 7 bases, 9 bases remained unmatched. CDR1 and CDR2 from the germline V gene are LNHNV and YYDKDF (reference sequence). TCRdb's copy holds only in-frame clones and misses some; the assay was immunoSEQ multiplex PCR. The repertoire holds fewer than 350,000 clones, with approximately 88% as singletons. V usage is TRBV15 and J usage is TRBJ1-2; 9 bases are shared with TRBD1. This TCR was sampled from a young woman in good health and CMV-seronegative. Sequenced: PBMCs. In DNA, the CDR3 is TGTGCCACCAGCAGAGACCGCGACAGGGGGGTTTTTGGCTACACCTTC. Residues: CATSRDRDRGVFGYTF. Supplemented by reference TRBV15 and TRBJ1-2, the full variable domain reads DAMVIQNPRYQVTQFGKPVTLSCSQTLNHNVMYWYQQKSSQAPKLLFHYYDKDFNNEADTPDNFQSRRPNTSFCFLDIRSPGLGDTAMYLCATSRDRDRGVFGYTFGSGTRLTVV.